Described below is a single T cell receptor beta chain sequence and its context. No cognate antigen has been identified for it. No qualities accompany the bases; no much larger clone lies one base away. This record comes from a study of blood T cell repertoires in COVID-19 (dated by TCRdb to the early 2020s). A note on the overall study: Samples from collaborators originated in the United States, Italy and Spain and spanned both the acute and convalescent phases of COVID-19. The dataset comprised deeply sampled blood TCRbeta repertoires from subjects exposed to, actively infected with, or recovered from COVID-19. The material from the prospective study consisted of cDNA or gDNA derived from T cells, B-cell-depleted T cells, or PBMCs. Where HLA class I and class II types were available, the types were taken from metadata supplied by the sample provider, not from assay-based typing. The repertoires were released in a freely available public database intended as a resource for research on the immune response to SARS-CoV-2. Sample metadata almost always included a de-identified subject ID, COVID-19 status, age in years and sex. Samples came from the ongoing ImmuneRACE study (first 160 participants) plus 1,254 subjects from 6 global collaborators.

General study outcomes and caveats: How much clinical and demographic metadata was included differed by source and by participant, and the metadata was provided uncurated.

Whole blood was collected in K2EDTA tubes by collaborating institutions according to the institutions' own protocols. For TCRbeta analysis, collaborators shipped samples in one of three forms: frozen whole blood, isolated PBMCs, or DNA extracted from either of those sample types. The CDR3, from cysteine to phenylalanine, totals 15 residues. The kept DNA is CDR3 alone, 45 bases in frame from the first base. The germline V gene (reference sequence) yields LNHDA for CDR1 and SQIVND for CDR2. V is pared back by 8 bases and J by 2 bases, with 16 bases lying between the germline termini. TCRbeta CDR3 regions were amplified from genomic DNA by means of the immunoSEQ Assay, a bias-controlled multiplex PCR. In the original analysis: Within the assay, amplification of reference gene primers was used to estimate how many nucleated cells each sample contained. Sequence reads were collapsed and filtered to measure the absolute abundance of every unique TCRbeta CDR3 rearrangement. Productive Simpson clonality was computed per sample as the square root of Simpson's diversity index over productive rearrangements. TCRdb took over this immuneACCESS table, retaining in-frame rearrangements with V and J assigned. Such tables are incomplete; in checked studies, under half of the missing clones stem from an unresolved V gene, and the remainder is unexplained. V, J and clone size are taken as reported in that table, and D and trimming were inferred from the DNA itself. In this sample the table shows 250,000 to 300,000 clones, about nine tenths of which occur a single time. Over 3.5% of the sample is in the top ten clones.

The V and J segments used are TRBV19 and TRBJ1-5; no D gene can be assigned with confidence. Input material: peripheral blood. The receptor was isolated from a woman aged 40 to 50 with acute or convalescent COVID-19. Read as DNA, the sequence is TGTGCCAGTTCCCTAGGGAGGGAAGGCAATCAGCCCCAGCATTTT. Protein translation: CASSLGREGNQPQHF.